Listed here are 24 T cell receptor beta chains from one sample, sequenced in a study of blood T cell repertoires in COVID-19. The data were produced by immunoSEQ multiplex PCR, yet TCRdb's version contains in-frame clones alone and is incomplete. The repertoire consists of over 15,000 clones, with about 88% occurring once and the leading ten covering around 17%. Sequencing was carried out using peripheral blood. Source of these receptors: a man between 65 and 79 years old with acute or convalescent COVID-19.

This sequence joins TRBV5-1 and TRBJ1-2; D gene ambiguous. There are 15 residues in the CDR3. Trimming stripped 7 bases from V and 0 bases from J, with 16 bases between. Germline V gene sequence: CDR1 SGHRS, CDR2 YFSETQ. In DNA, the CDR3 is TGCGCCAGCTCCCTGTCTCCAGGTTCTAACTATGGCTACACCTTC. Translated, it gives CASSLSPGSNYGYTF.

This sequence joins TRBV5-1 and TRBJ2-1; 15 nucleotides align to TRBD2. The CDR3 extends over 18 amino acids. The germline CDR1 and CDR2 sequences are SGHRS and YFSETQ. V shed 4 bases and J 4 bases; nucleotides not matched to a gene: 9. The CDR3 bases are TGCGCCAGCAGCCTGTACGGGACTAGCGGGAGGCCTTACAATGAGCAGTTCTTC. Its translation is CASSLYGTSGRPYNEQFF. The complete variable domain, with remaining parts taken from reference TRBV5-1 and TRBJ2-1, reads KAGVTQTPRYLIKTRGQQVTLSCSPISGHRSVSWYQQTPGQGLQFLFEYFSETQRNKGNFPGRFSGRQFSNSRSEMNVSTLELGDSALYLCASSLYGTSGRPYNEQFFGPGTRLTVL.

The gene calls are TRBV7-2 and TRBJ2-7, with 8 bases aligning to TRBD1. The junction had 5 bases not matched to a gene; V was cut back by 1 base and J by 0 bases. Germline CDR1 SGHTA, CDR2 FQGNSA. This CDR3 is 16 amino acids long. Written as DNA, the CDR3 is TGTGCCAGCAGCTTAGGGTTCGGGACAGGCTCCTACGAGCAGTACTTC. It yields the protein CASSLGFGTGSYEQYF.

J is TRBJ2-2 and V is TRBV7-3; possibly TRBD2 for D (6 bases). This CDR3 is 14 amino acids long. V dropped 6 bases and J dropped 5 bases, with 13 bases sitting between them. Germline V gives CDR1 SGHTA, CDR2 FQGTGA. This CDR3 is CASRGTPNTGELFF. DNA for the CDR3: TGTGCCAGCAGGGGGACTCCAAATACCGGGGAGCTGTTTTTT.

The chain employs TRBV19 and TRBJ2-7; 9 bases are shared with TRBD1. Per the germline V gene, CDR1 is LNHDA and CDR2 is SQIVND (reference sequence). This CDR3 comprises 12 residues. V gave up 11 bases and J gave up 9 bases; unmatched junction bases: 11. CDR3 sequence reads: CACRDRELGQYF. The CDR3 DNA reads TGTGCCTGCCGGGACAGGGAGTTGGGGCAGTACTTC.

The chain employs TRBV7-3 and TRBJ1-3; D unclear. Trimming left V 0 bases short and J 8 bases short, with 8 bases between. The germline V gene encodes CDR1 SGHTA and CDR2 FQGTGA. This CDR3 has 13 residues. The DNA of the CDR3 is TGTGCCAGCAGCTTAACCCGGGGAGACACCATATATTTT. Translated: CASSLTRGDTIYF.

The chain joins TRBV6-5 to TRBJ1-2, with 7 bases matching TRBD1. CDR3 length: 14 amino acids. CDR1 and CDR2 from the germline V gene are MNHEY and SVGAGI. Trimming at V came to 7 bases and at J to 2 bases, leaving 7 bases not matched to a gene. The CDR3 here is CASTRGTENYGYTF. The CDR3, as DNA: TGTGCCAGCACCAGGGGGACAGAGAACTATGGCTACACCTTC.

The chain uses TRBV3-1 (or the pseudogene TRBV3-2) and TRBJ2-2, with 12 bases that match TRBD2. Germline CDR1 and CDR2: LGHDT and YNNKEL (reference sequence). This CDR3 contains 23 residues. The junction had 22 bases not matched to a gene; V was cut back by 0 bases and J by 5 bases. Here the CDR3 DNA reads TGTGCCAGCAGCCAAGATCCCACTCAGGGCGGAGGCCCCACTAGCGGGGGGACCGGGGAGCTGTTTTTT. Protein: CASSQDPTQGGGPTSGGTGELFF.

This clone turned up a few times. The rearrangement links TRBV11-2 to TRBJ2-7, with 11 nucleotides matching TRBD2. V lost 1 base, J lost 0 bases, and 8 bases stayed unmatched. Looked up from germline, CDR1 is SGHAT and CDR2 is FQNNGV. The CDR3 is made up of 18 amino acids. The CDR3 protein is CASSLGLLLAGDSYEQYF. The CDR3 DNA follows: TGTGCCAGCAGCTTAGGACTCTTACTAGCGGGAGACTCCTACGAGCAGTACTTC.

The chain joins TRBV4-3 to TRBJ1-4; 9 nucleotides match TRBD1. The CDR3 spans 15 residues. J was trimmed by 7 bases and V by 8 bases; bases with no gene match: 11. Looked up from germline, CDR1 is LGHNA and CDR2 is YSLEER. CDR3 in DNA: TGCGCCAGCGCAGCCGGAACAGGGGGCAGTGAAAAACTGTTTTTT. Translating gives CASAAGTGGSEKLFF.

The V gene is TRBV2, the J gene TRBJ1-2, with no clear D. The germline gives CDR1 SNHLY, CDR2 FYNNEI. This CDR3 has 12 amino acids. The V gene lost 5 bases and the J gene lost 4 bases, with 8 bases spanning the gap. The CDR3 region has the DNA TGTGCCAGCAGTCAGGATAGCTATGGCTACACCTTC. Translation gives CASSQDSYGYTF. The variable domain in full, with the rest retrieved from reference TRBV2 and TRBJ1-2, is EPEVTQTPSHQVTQMGQEVILRCVPISNHLYFYWYRQILGQKVEFLVSFYNNEISEKSEIFDDQFSVERPDGSNFTLKIRSTKLEDSAMYFCASSQDSYGYTFGSGTRLTVV.

The chain uses TRBV7-2 and TRBJ1-6; D unresolved. V shed 3 bases and J shed 4 bases, with 16 bases lying between them. Germline CDR1 is SGHTA and CDR2 is FQGNSA. This CDR3 region has 17 residues. CDR3 DNA sequence: TGTGCCAGCAGCTTGGAGGTACTACTAAGATATAATTCACCCCTCCACTTT. Translation: CASSLEVLLRYNSPLHF. Using reference TRBV7-2 and TRBJ1-6 for the parts outside the CDR3, the full variable domain is GAGVSQSPSNKVTEKGKDVELRCDPISGHTALYWYRQSLGQGLEFLIYFQGNSAPDKSGLPSDRFSAERTGGSVSTLTIQRTQQEDSAVYLCASSLEVLLRYNSPLHFGNGTRLTVT.

The rearrangement uses TRBV4-3 and TRBJ1-4; D is perhaps TRBD1 (5 bases). The germline gives CDR1 LGHNA, CDR2 YSLEER. The CDR3 is 15 amino acids. V lost 5 bases and J lost 1, with 11 bases in between. Here the CDR3 reads CASSGGDLTNEKLFF. The CDR3 DNA follows: TGCGCCAGCAGCGGAGGGGACCTAACTAATGAAAAACTGTTTTTT.

The chain recombines TRBV18 with TRBJ1-6; D not certain. The CDR3 runs to 17 residues. Germline assignment: CDR1 KGHSH and CDR2 LQKENI. Trimming shortened V by 5 bases and J by 0 bases, and 14 bases separated the two germline ends. Here the CDR3 reads CASSTDLLSSYNSPLHF. The CDR3 DNA sequence: TGTGCCAGCTCAACCGACTTACTCAGCTCCTATAATTCACCCCTCCACTTT.

This clone is medium-sized. The chain has TRBV28 and TRBJ2-1, with 11 positions matching TRBD1. Per germline, CDR1 MDHEN and CDR2 SYDVKM. J was trimmed by 2 bases and V by 4 bases; bases with no gene match: 7. The CDR3 length is 17 residues. The CDR3, as DNA: TGTGCCAGCAGTTGGACAGGGGGCCTCTCCCCCTACAATGAGCAGTTCTTC. This translates into CASSWTGGLSPYNEQFF. The complete variable domain, with remaining parts taken from reference TRBV28 and TRBJ2-1, reads DVKVTQSSRYLVKRTGEKVFLECVQDMDHENMFWYRQDPGLGLRLIYFSYDVKMKEKGDIPEGYSVSREKKERFSLILESASTNQTSMYLCASSWTGGLSPYNEQFFGPGTRLTVL.

The gene calls are TRBV29-1 and TRBJ1-2, with D maybe TRBD1 (6 bases). Trimming removed 1 base at V and 5 bases at J, with 14 bases between. This CDR3 is built from 14 residues. Germline V gene sequence: CDR1 SQVTM, CDR2 ANQGSEA. CDR3 amino acids: CSVEVVQGEYGYTF. CDR3 sequence (DNA): TGCAGCGTTGAAGTGGTACAGGGTGAATATGGCTACACCTTC.

This chain uses TRBV9 with TRBJ2-2; maybe TRBD2 (5 bases). CDR1 and CDR2 from the germline V gene are SGDLS and YYNGEE. Trimming removed 4 bases at V and 3 bases at J, with 13 bases between. The CDR3 has 15 amino acids. The CDR3 reads CASSRRGRDTGELFF. The CDR3 DNA reads TGTGCCAGCAGCAGACGGGGTAGAGACACCGGGGAGCTGTTTTTT.

The CDR3 DNA reads as TGTGCCAGCAGCTTCACAGGGAACGAGCAGTACTTC. Protein: CASSFTGNEQYF. This chain links TRBV2 with TRBJ2-7; tentatively, D is TRBD1 (6 bases). The germline V gene encodes CDR1 SNHLY and CDR2 FYNNEI. Trimming cost V 6 bases and J 5 bases, with 11 bases left between them. This CDR3 is built from 12 residues. The whole variable domain, filled in from reference TRBV2 and TRBJ2-7, reads EPEVTQTPSHQVTQMGQEVILRCVPISNHLYFYWYRQILGQKVEFLVSFYNNEISEKSEIFDDQFSVERPDGSNFTLKIRSTKLEDSAMYFCASSFTGNEQYFGPGTRLTVT.

The V call is TRBV7-2, the J call TRBJ2-5, with TRBD1 matching 12 bases. Germline V gives CDR1 SGHTA, CDR2 FQGNSA. V shed 4 bases and J 3 bases; nucleotides not matched to a gene: 6. The CDR3 covers 16 residues. The CDR3 reads CASSWGDRGLEETQYF. CDR3 nucleotides: TGTGCCAGCAGCTGGGGGGACAGGGGGCTGGAAGAGACCCAGTACTTC.

The V gene is TRBV5-1, the J gene TRBJ1-1; no reliable D call. This CDR3 is built from 13 residues. Trimming pared 0 bases from V and 4 bases from J, leaving 7 bases between. Per germline, CDR1 SGHRS and CDR2 YFSETQ. The CDR3 loop is CASSLALSTEAFF. In DNA, the CDR3 is TGCGCCAGCAGCTTGGCCCTCAGCACTGAAGCTTTCTTT.

This chain uses TRBV5-4 with TRBJ2-3; D perhaps matches TRBD1 (5 bases). This CDR3 comprises 14 residues. Germline values: CDR1 SGHNT, CDR2 YYREEE (reference sequence). Trimming shortened V by 0 bases and J by 1 base, and 6 bases separated the two germline ends. This CDR3 is CASSLVGRTDTQYF. The DNA of the CDR3 is TGTGCCAGCAGCTTGGTGGGGCGCACAGATACGCAGTATTTT.

The chain recombines TRBV6-5 with TRBJ2-7; TRBD2 aligns across 8 bases. Germline V gene data show CDR1 as MNHEY and CDR2 as SVGAGI. This CDR3 has 15 residues. J gave up 7 bases and V 7 bases, and 15 bases lay outside the gene matches. This CDR3 is CASIFSAGGVGEQYF. CDR3 nucleotides: TGTGCCAGCATCTTCTCGGCGGGGGGAGTTGGAGAGCAGTACTTC.

The DNA of the CDR3 is TGCGCCAGCAGCGGTTGGGGACAGGGGACCTACGAGCAGTACTTC. It specifies CASSGWGQGTYEQYF. The rearrangement links TRBV5-1 to TRBJ2-7, with 10 bases identical to TRBD1. This CDR3 is 15 amino acids long. Germline CDR1 reads SGHRS; CDR2 reads YFSETQ. V was pared by 4 bases and J by 2 bases, with 6 bases of the junction left unmatched.

The V call is TRBV5-5, the J call TRBJ2-5; TRBD2 agrees at 8 bases. This CDR3 has 13 amino acids. The germline V gene has CDR1 SGHKS and CDR2 YYEKEE (reference sequence). V shed 4 bases, J shed 4 bases, and the junction held 3 bases outside the gene matches. The CDR3 nucleotides read TGTGCCAGCAGCCGGGGGGGCGGAGAGACCCAGTACTTC. Its translation: CASSRGGGETQYF.